This T cell receptor (beta chain) was obtained from a study of graft-versus-host responses after intestinal transplantation. In the case of this clone: Its antigen remains unknown.

TCRdb's copy holds only in-frame clones and misses some; the assay was immunoSEQ multiplex PCR. The sample gives more than 70,000 clones, roughly 92% of which show up once; roughly 0.36% is in the top ten. V was clipped by 0 bases and J by 9 bases, with 12 bases between them. The CDR3 has 12 residues. CDR1 is SQVTM, CDR2 ANQGSEA, per germline. The chain couples TRBV29-1 to TRBJ2-7; a weak D match, TRBD2 (6 bases). This sample comprised unstimulated CD8+ T cells sorted from spleen or lymph node cells, obtained before transplant. This receptor was obtained from a human donor who was the organ donor for an intestinal transplant. CDR3 DNA sequence: TGCAGCGTTGAAGATATGGGGGGAAGGCAGTACTTC. This codes for CSVEDMGGRQYF.